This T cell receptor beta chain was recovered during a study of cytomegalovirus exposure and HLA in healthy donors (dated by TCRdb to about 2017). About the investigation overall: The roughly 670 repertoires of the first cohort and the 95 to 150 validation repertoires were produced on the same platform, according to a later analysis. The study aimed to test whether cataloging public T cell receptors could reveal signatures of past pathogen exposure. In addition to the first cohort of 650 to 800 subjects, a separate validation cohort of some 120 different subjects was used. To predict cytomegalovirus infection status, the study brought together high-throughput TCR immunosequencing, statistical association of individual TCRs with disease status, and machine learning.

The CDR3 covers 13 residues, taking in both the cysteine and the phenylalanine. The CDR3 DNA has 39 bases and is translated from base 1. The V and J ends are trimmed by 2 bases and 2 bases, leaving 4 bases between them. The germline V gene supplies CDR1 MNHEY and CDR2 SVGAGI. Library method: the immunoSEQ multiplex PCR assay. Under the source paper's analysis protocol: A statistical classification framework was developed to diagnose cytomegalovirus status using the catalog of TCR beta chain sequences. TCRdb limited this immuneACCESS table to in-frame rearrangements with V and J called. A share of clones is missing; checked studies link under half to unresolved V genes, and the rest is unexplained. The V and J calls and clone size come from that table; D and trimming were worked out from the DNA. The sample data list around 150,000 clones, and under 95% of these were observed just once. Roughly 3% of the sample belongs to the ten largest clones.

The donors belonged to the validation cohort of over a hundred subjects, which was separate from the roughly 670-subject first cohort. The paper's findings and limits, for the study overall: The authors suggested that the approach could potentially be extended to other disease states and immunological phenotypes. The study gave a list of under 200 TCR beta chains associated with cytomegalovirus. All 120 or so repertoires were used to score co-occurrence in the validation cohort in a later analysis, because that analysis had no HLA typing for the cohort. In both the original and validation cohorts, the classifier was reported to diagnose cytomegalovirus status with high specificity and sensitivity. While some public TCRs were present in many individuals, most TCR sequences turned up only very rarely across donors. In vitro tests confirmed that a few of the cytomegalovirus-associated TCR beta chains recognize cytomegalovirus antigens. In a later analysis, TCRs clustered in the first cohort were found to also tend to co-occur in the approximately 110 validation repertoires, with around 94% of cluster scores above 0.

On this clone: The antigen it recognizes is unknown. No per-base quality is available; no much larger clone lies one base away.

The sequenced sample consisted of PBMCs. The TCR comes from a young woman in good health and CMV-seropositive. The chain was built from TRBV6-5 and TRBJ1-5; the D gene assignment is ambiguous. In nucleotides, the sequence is TGTGCCAGCAGTTACCATCGCAATCAGCCCCAGCATTTT. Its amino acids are CASSYHRNQPQHF.